This TCR beta chain originates from a study of T cell responses to AZD1222 COVID-19 vaccine. A note on this clone: What it binds is not known.

Trimming took 0 bases from V and 5 from J, leaving 8 bases between them. In germline, CDR1 is LNHNV, CDR2 YYDKDF (reference sequence). This CDR3 region has 14 residues. Assay used: immunoSEQ multiplex PCR; TCRdb lists only in-frame clones, some missing. The sample includes about 180,000 clones, 75% to 90% seen only once; the top ten take about 6.9%. Overall study results and limits: Repertoire sampling occurred only after the peak T cell response. Donors were largely white British and mainly female; clonal diversity was possibly underestimated. Spike-wide vaccine-associated CD4 TCRs dominated at 160-218 and 743-854.

The TCR was taken from an adult in good health. The rearrangement joins TRBV15 to TRBJ2-1, with D tentatively TRBD2 (6 bases). The source was peripheral blood, collected on day 0 of AZD1222 vaccination. CDR3 sequence reads: CATSRDWRDNEQFF. CDR3 sequence (DNA): TGTGCCACCAGCAGAGACTGGAGGGACAATGAGCAGTTCTTC.